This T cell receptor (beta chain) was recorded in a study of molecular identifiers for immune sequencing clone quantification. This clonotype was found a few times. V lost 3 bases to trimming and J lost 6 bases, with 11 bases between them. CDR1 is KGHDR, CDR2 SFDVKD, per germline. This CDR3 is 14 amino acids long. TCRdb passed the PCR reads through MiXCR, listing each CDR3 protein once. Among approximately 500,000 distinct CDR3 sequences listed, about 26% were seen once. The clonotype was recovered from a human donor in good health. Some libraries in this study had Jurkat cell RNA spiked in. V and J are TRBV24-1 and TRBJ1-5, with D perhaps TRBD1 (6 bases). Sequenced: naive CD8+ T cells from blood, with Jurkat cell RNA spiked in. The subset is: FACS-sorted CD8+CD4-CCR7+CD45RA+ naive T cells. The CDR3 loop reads CATSDPGAGQPQHF. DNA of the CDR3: TGTGCCACCAGTGATCCAGGGGCTGGTCAGCCCCAGCATTTT.